What follows describes a single TCR beta chain. What it binds is not known. CDR3 length: 14 residues. Trimming left V 0 bases short and J 5 bases short, with 8 bases between. Germline CDR1 is SGHNT and CDR2 is YYREEE (reference sequence). The sample comes from a study of human T cells and chemical hapten exposure. Study-wide background: TCR yield per sample varied, mainly due to pooled library volumes.

General observations from the study: TCRs whose frequency exceeded 1 in 1000 remained the same following DPC sensitization.

Library preparation tagged each individual cDNA molecule with a unique molecular identifier. TCRdb redid the calling of the 5' RACE reads with MiXCR, one entry per CDR3 protein. The profile shows about 81,000 distinct CDR3 sequences, 6.5% to 8.5% of them singletons. The starting material, unfractionated whole blood, was used for total RNA extraction. This sequence originates from a male donor in good health. The genes are TRBV5-4 and TRBJ2-2; D gene ambiguous. The CDR3 region is CASSLDARTGELFF. The CDR3 coding sequence is TGTGCCAGCAGCTTGGATGCCAGGACCGGGGAGCTGTTTTTT.